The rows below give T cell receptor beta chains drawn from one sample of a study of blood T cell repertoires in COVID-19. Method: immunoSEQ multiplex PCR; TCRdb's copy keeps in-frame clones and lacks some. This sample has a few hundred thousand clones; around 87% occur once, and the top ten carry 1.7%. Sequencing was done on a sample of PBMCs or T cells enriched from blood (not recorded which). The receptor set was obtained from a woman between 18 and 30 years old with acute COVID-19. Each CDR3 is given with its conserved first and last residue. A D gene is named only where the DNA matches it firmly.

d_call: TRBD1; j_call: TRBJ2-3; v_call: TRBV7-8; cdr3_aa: CASSLQGADTQYF
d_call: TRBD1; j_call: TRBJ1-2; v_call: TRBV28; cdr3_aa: CASSLKGTGRIHGYTF
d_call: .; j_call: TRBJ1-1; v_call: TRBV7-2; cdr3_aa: CASSLDYFSNTEAFF
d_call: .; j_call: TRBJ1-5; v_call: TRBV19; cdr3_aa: CASKKEGSYSNQPQHF
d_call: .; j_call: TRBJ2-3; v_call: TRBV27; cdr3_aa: CASSLGTDTQYF
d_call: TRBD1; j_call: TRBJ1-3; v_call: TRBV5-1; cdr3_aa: CASSSRQGVLGNTIYF
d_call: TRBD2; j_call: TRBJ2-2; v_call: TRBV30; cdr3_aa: CAWRAGGLETGELFF
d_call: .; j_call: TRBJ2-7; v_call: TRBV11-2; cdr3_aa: CASSLGGNDEQYF
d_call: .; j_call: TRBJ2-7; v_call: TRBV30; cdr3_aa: CAWSWGTRRYEQYF
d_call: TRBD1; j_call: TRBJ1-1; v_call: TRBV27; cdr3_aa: CASSSGQANTEAFF
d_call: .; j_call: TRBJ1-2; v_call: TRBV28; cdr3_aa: CASRSVNYGYTF
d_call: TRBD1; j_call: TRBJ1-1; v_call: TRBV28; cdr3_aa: CASSLSGRGAFF
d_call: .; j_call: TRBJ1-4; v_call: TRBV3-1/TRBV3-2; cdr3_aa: CASSRRSANEKLFF
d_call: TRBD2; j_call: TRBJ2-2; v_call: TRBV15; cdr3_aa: CATSRDRRLAGGVANTGELFF
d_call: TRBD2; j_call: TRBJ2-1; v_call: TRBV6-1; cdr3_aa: CASSEYREVDEQFF
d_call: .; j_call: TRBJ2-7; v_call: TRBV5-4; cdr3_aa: CASSSYRDTSYEQYF
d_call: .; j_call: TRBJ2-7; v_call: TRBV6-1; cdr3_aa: CASSDREGYEQYF
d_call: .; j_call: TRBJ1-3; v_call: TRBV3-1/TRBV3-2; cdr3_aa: CASSQTPSGNTIYF